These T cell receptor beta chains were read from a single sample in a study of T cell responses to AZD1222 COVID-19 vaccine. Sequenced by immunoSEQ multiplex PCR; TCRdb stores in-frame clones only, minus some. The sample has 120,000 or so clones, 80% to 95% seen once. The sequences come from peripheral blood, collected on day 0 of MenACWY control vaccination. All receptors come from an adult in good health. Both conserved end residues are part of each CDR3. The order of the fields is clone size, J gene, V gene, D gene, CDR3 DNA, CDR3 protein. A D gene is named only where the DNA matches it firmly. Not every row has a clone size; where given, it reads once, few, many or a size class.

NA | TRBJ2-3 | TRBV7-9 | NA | TGTGCCAGCAGTTCCGGATTGGGAGCAGATACGCAGTATTTT | CASSSGLGADTQYF
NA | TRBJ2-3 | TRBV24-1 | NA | TGTGCCACCGGACAGTCAGATACGCAGTATTTT | CATGQSDTQYF
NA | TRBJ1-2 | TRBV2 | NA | TGTGCCAGCAGTGAGGACCCAGGGATTCGGTATGGCTACACCTTC | CASSEDPGIRYGYTF
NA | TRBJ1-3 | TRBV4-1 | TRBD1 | TGCGCCAGCAGCCAAGATGGGACAGGGTTTGTGGCTGGAAACACCATATATTTT | CASSQDGTGFVAGNTIYF
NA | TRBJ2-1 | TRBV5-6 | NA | TGTGCCAGCAGCTTGGTTGATGAGCAGTTCTTC | CASSLVDEQFF
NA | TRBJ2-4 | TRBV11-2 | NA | TGTGCCAGCAGCTTTCAGGCAGGTGGAGCCAAAAACATTCAGTACTTC | CASSFQAGGAKNIQYF
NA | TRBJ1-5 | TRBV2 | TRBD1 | TGTGCCAGCAGAAATACCGACAGGGGCAATCAGCCCCAGCATTTT | CASRNTDRGNQPQHF
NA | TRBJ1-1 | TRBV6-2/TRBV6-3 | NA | TGTGCCAGCAGCCGGGGGGGGACTGAAGCTTTCTTT | CASSRGGTEAFF
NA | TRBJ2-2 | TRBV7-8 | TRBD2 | TGTGCCAGCAGCCAAGTTAGGCTAGCGGGAATCGGGGAGCTGTTTTTT | CASSQVRLAGIGELFF
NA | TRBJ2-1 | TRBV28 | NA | TGTGCCAGCAGTTTTGGAGGGAACAATGAGCAGTTCTTC | CASSFGGNNEQFF
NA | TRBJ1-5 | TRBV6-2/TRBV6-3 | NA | TGTGCCAGCAGTTACGTATCCCTGGGGAATCAGCCCCAGCATTTT | CASSYVSLGNQPQHF
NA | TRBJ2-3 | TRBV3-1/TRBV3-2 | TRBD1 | TGTGCCAGCAGCCAACAGGGGGCGTTTGGCACAGATACGCAGTATTTT | CASSQQGAFGTDTQYF
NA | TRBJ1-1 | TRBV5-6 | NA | TGTGCCAGCAGCTTGGCTGAGACTGAAGCTTTCTTT | CASSLAETEAFF
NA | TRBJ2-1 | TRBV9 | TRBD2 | TGTGCCAGCAGCGTAGGCCTAGCGGGAGTGGACAATGAGCAGTTCTTC | CASSVGLAGVDNEQFF
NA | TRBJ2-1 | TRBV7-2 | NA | TGTGCCAGCAGCTCCACAGGGAGCTCCTACAATGAGCAGTTCTTC | CASSSTGSSYNEQFF
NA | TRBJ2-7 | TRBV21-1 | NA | TGTGCCAGCAGCACCGGGACTAGCGGGAGGGCCCCATCATACGAGCAGTACTTC | CASSTGTSGRAPSYEQYF
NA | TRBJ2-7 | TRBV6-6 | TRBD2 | TGTGCCAGCAGTTCCCGGGAGGCTCACGAGCAGTACTTC | CASSSREAHEQYF
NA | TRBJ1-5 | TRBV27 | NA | TGTGCCAGCAGTTTAGGGGGCTGGGGCAATCAGCCCCAGCATTTT | CASSLGGWGNQPQHF
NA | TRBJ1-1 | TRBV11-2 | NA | TGTGCCAGCAGCTTAACCAGGATTGAAGCTTTCTTT | CASSLTRIEAFF
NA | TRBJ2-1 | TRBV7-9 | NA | TGTGCCAGCAGCCCACTAGCCCCGGGTTCCTACAATGAGCAGTTCTTC | CASSPLAPGSYNEQFF
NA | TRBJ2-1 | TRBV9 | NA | TGTGCCAGCAGCGTAGGTCACAATGAGCAGTTCTTC | CASSVGHNEQFF
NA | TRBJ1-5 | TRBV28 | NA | TGTGCCAGCACTGGTCGGGGGGCGCGGAATCAGCCCCAGCATTTT | CASTGRGARNQPQHF
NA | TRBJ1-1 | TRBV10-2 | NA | TGCGCCAGCAGAGAGGTGGGGGCGGAGGATGAAGCTTTCTTT | CASREVGAEDEAFF
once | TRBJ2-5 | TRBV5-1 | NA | TGCGCCAGCAGCGGCGGCAGCGCGGGGAATCAAGAGACCCAGTACTTC | CASSGGSAGNQETQYF
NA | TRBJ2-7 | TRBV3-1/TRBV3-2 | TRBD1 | TGTGCCAGCAGCTTCACAGGGGCGATCTACGAGCAGTACTTC | CASSFTGAIYEQYF
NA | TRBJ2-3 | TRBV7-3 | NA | TGTGCCAGCAGCTTAACTAGCCGGACAGATACGCAGTATTTT | CASSLTSRTDTQYF
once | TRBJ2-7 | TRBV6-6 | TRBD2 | TGTGCCAGCCTGGGGGAGCGGGAGGACTCCTACGAGCAGTACTTC | CASLGEREDSYEQYF
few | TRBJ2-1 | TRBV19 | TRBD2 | TGTGCCAGTAGTATCACGGGAGGTATCTATGAGCAGTTCTTC | CASSITGGIYEQFF
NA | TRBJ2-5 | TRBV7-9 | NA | TGTGCCAGCAGCTTAGTTGGGGGGGCCCGGGAGACCCAGTACTTC | CASSLVGGARETQYF
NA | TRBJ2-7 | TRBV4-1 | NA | TGCGCCAGCAGCCAATTACAACTCTTATACCCCTACGAGCAGTACTTC | CASSQLQLLYPYEQYF
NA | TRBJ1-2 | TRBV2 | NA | TGTGCCAGCAGTGAGTCGTGGGGGCCCTATGGCTACACCTTC | CASSESWGPYGYTF
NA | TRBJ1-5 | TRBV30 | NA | TGTGCCTGGAGTAAGGGCCGCTTCGATCAGCCCCAGCATTTT | CAWSKGRFDQPQHF
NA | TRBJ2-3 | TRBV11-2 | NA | TGTGCCAGCAGCCCCCAGCTAGGCACAGATACGCAGTATTTT | CASSPQLGTDTQYF
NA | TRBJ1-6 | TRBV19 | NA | TGTGCCAGTAGTCCCAGCAACTATAATTCACCCCTCCACTTT | CASSPSNYNSPLHF
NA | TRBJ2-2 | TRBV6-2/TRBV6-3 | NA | TGTGCCAGCACCCCCATAGGTGTCGCAGGCACCGGGGAGCTGTTTTTT | CASTPIGVAGTGELFF
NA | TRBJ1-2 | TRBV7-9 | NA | TGTGCCAGCAGCGAAAAGGAACTACTGGCGGGGGGTCCAAACTATGGCTACACCTTC | CASSEKELLAGGPNYGYTF
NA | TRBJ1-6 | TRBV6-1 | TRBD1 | TGTGCCAGCAGTAAACAGGGGAATAATTCACCCCTCCACTTT | CASSKQGNNSPLHF
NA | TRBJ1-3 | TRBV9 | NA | TGTGCCAGCGGCACCTCTGGAAACACCATATATTTT | CASGTSGNTIYF
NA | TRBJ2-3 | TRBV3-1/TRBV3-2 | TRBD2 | TGTGCCAGCAGCCAAGATATGCCTAGCGGCCCTACCTCGGATACGCAGTATTTT | CASSQDMPSGPTSDTQYF
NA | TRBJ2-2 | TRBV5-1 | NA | TGCGCCAGCAGCTCCTATAGGAGCGGCGCGAACACCGGGGAGCTGTTTTTT | CASSSYRSGANTGELFF
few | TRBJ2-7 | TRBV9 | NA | TGTGCCAGCAGCGTAGAGGGAGGTTTTACCTACGAGCAGTACTTC | CASSVEGGFTYEQYF
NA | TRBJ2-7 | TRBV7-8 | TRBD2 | TGTGCCAGCAGGACTAGCGGGAGCTACGAGCAGTACTTC | CASRTSGSYEQYF
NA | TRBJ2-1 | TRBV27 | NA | TGTGCCAGCAGTGACGGGACACAGATCAATGAGCAGTTCTTC | CASSDGTQINEQFF
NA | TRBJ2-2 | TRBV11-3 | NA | TGTGCCAGCAGCTTACAGGGAACGAACACCGGGGAGCTGTTTTTT | CASSLQGTNTGELFF
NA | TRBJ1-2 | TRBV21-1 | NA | TGTGCCAGCAGCACCCCGGGACAGGGGGCAGACTATGGCTACACCTTC | CASSTPGQGADYGYTF